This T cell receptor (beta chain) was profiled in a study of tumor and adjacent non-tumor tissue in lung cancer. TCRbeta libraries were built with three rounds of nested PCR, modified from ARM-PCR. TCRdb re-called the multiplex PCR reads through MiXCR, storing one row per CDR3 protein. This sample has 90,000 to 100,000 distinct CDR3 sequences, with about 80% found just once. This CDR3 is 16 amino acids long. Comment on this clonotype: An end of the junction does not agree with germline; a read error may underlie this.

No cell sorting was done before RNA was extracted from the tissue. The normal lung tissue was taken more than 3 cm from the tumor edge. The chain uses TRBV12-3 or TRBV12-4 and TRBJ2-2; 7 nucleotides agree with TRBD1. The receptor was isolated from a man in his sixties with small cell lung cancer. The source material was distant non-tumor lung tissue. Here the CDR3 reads CASSFFRGGDAGELFF. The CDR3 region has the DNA TGTGCCAGCAGTTTTTTCCGAGGGGGCGATGCCGGCGAGCTGTTTTTT.